This passage covers 21 T cell receptor beta chains from one sample sequenced in a study of blood T cell repertoires in COVID-19. Sequencing used immunoSEQ multiplex PCR; TCRdb keeps in-frame clones, though not all of them. This sample has some 280,000 clones; 75% to 90% occur once, and the top ten carry roughly an eighth. The sample taken for sequencing was peripheral blood. The receptors originated from a woman aged 60 to 75 with acute or convalescent COVID-19.

The CDR3, as DNA: TGTGCCAGCAGCTTGGGACTAGCGAGCTACAATGAGCAGTTCTTC. It specifies CASSLGLASYNEQFF. V and J are TRBV11-2 and TRBJ2-1, with 10 bases fitting TRBD2. This CDR3 region has 15 residues. CDR1 and CDR2 from the germline V gene are SGHAT and FQNNGV. The junction had 2 bases not matched to a gene; V was cut back by 3 bases and J by 3 bases.

The genes are TRBV15 and TRBJ1-6; 9 positions match TRBD1. The germline CDR1 and CDR2 sequences are LNHNV and YYDKDF (reference sequence). The J segment lost 7 bases and the V segment lost 1 base, leaving 5 bases of the junction unmatched. CDR3 length equals 16 residues. CDR3 sequence reads: CATSRGGTGWNSPLHF. The CDR3 coding sequence is TGTGCCACCAGCAGAGGAGGGACAGGGTGGAATTCACCCCTCCACTTT.

This clone was seen a single time. This sequence joins TRBV3-1 (or the pseudogene TRBV3-2) and TRBJ1-2, with 7 positions matching TRBD1. Trimming removed 1 base from V and 8 bases from J; junction bases left unmatched: 1. The CDR3 has 12 amino acids. The germline V gene has CDR1 LGHDT and CDR2 YNNKEL (reference sequence). In nucleotides, the CDR3 is TGTGCCAGCAGCCAAGCGGGACAGGGCTACACCTTC. Translating it yields CASSQAGQGYTF.

The chain uses TRBV28 and TRBJ2-2; D is unresolved. This CDR3 has 11 amino acids. V was trimmed by 6 bases and J by 6 bases, leaving 5 bases between them. The germline gives CDR1 MDHEN, CDR2 SYDVKM. The chain's CDR3 is CASSIAGELFF. CDR3 DNA: TGTGCCAGCAGCATAGCCGGGGAGCTGTTTTTT.

The chain links TRBV12-3 or TRBV12-4 to TRBJ1-1, with D uncertain. The CDR3 is 13 amino acids. V lost 3 bases and J lost 4, with 9 bases in between. The DNA of the CDR3 is TGTGCCAGCAGTTTTCGGGAGGCCACTGAAGCTTTCTTT. Its protein product is CASSFREATEAFF.

The chain is built from TRBV27 and TRBJ1-1; 10 nucleotides align to TRBD1. The germline V gene encodes CDR1 MNHEY and CDR2 SMNVEV (reference sequence). The CDR3 sequence is 14 residues long. J gave up 2 bases and V 6 bases, and 3 bases lay outside the gene matches. DNA of the CDR3: TGTGCCAGCAGCCGACAGGGGGCCAACACTGAAGCTTTCTTT. Amino acid sequence: CASSRQGANTEAFF.

This chain uses TRBV29-1 with TRBJ2-5, with 10 positions matching TRBD1. J gave up 2 bases and V 5 bases, and 8 bases lay outside the gene matches. Germline V gene sequence: CDR1 SQVTM, CDR2 ANQGSEA. The CDR3 covers 15 residues. Here the CDR3 reads CSVKRQGALQETQYF. Written as DNA, the CDR3 is TGCAGCGTTAAAAGACAGGGGGCTCTACAAGAGACCCAGTACTTC.

The chain employs TRBV5-1 and TRBJ1-4; TRBD1 matches 8 bases. The CDR3 is 16 amino acids. J lost 5 bases, V lost 4 bases, and 10 bases had no gene match. Germline values: CDR1 SGHRS, CDR2 YFSETQ. The CDR3 nucleotides read TGCGCCAGCAGCCTAACGGGACAGGCCCTAAATGAAAAACTGTTTTTT. Its protein product is CASSLTGQALNEKLFF.

This chain uses TRBV7-2 with TRBJ2-7; D is unresolved. Germline CDR1 reads SGHTA; CDR2 reads FQGNSA. The V gene lost 5 bases and the J gene lost 0 bases, with 14 bases spanning the gap. The CDR3 is 15 amino acids. CDR3 in DNA: TGTGCCAGCAGCCCTACAACCTCTAGCTCCTACGAGCAGTACTTC. Its translation is CASSPTTSSSYEQYF.

DNA of the CDR3: TGTGCCAGCAGTTTTGATCAGGGGCTTAGGGAGACCCAGTACTTC. It specifies CASSFDQGLRETQYF. The chain links TRBV28 to TRBJ2-5; the D gene is possibly TRBD1 (6 bases). Trimming stripped 3 bases from V and 5 bases from J, with 16 bases between. CDR3 length: 15 amino acids. The V gene's germline CDR1 is MDHEN and CDR2 SYDVKM.

This chain connects TRBV19 to TRBJ1-5; 9 bases are a match to TRBD1. J gave up 5 bases and V 9 bases, and 5 bases lay outside the gene matches. The germline gives CDR1 LNHDA, CDR2 SQIVND (reference sequence). There are 13 residues in the CDR3. The CDR3 sequence is CASRQGVYQPQHF. In DNA, the CDR3 is TGTGCCAGCAGACAGGGGGTCTATCAGCCCCAGCATTTT. Full variable domain (outside the CDR3, taken from reference TRBV19 and TRBJ1-5): DGGITQSPKYLFRKEGQNVTLSCEQNLNHDAMYWYRQDPGQGLRLIYYSQIVNDFQKGDIAEGYSVSREKKESFPLTVTSAQKNPTAFYLCASRQGVYQPQHFGDGTRLSIL.

J is TRBJ1-3 and V is TRBV5-1; possibly TRBD1 for D (6 bases). CDR3 size: 15 residues. V was pared by 3 bases and J by 4 bases, with 14 bases between. CDR1 is SGHRS, CDR2 YFSETQ, per germline. The CDR3 bases are TGCGCCAGCAGCTCAACAGCAGGGGTAGGAAACACCATATATTTT. Residues: CASSSTAGVGNTIYF.

V gene TRBV6-2 or TRBV6-3 combines with J gene TRBJ2-5; D perhaps matches TRBD1 (6 bases). The CDR3 totals 15 residues. V lost 4 bases and J 5 bases, leaving 17 bases between the germline ends. In germline, CDR1 is MNHEY, CDR2 SVGEGT. The CDR3 spells CASSSEDRPRETQYF. In DNA form, the CDR3 reads TGTGCCAGCAGTTCCGAAGACAGGCCCCGGGAGACCCAGTACTTC.

This rearrangement joins TRBV15 to TRBJ2-3; 13 nucleotides align to TRBD2. Germline V CDR1 and CDR2: LNHNV, YYDKDF (reference sequence). The V gene end was trimmed by 3 bases and the J gene end by 1 base; junction bases not matched to a gene: 1. The CDR3 has 16 amino acids. CDR3 sequence: CATSSGLAGGTDTQYF. The DNA for the CDR3 is TGTGCCACCAGCAGTGGACTAGCGGGGGGCACAGATACGCAGTATTTT.

The chain couples TRBV7-2 to TRBJ1-2, with 8 bases matching TRBD1. V gave up 1 base and J gave up 8 bases; unmatched junction bases: 6. Germline V lookup: CDR1 SGHTA, CDR2 FQGNSA. The CDR3 sequence is 14 residues long. DNA of the CDR3: TGTGCCAGCAGCTTAGGTCAGGGGGCCGGGGGCTACACCTTC. Protein sequence: CASSLGQGAGGYTF.

The gene calls are TRBV11-2 and TRBJ1-5; D unclear. Germline V gene sequence: CDR1 SGHAT, CDR2 FQNNGV. V lost 3 bases and J lost 3, with 21 bases in between. The CDR3 length is 18 residues. The CDR3 DNA follows: TGTGCCAGCAGCTTGTCGCCCTGGGTTCCCGGGAACAATCAGCCCCAGCATTTT. Its translation: CASSLSPWVPGNNQPQHF. Looking up the rest from reference TRBV11-2 and TRBJ1-5 gives the full variable domain: EAGVAQSPRYKIIEKRQSVAFWCNPISGHATLYWYQQILGQGPKLLIQFQNNGVVDDSQLPKDRFSAERLKGVDSTLKIQPAKLEDSAVYLCASSLSPWVPGNNQPQHFGDGTRLSIL.

This clone turned up a few times. The genes are TRBV5-1 and TRBJ1-1; tentative D call: TRBD1 (5 bases). CDR3 length equals 12 residues. Germline loops: CDR1 SGHRS, CDR2 YFSETQ. Trimming took 5 bases from V and 10 from J, leaving 15 bases between them. CDR3 residues: CASRITGGAAFF. The DNA for the CDR3 is TGCGCCAGCAGAATTACGGGGGGTGCAGCTTTCTTT.

Notes on this clone: The junction differs from germline at one of its ends, possibly a read error. The J gene is TRBJ1-5, the V gene TRBV9; perhaps TRBD1 as D (6 bases). This CDR3 is 15 amino acids long. CDR1 and CDR2 (germline): SGDLS, YYNGEE. The CDR3 DNA reads as TGTGCCAGCAGCGCCGGACAGTATAGCGATCAGCCCCAGCATTTT. It codes for CASSAGQYSDQPQHF.

The chain uses TRBV7-4 and TRBJ2-4; possible D gene TRBD1, 6 bases. CDR1 and CDR2 (germline): SGHVT, SQSDAQ. The ends were cut back, 2 bases at V and 0 bases at J, with 23 bases in the middle. This CDR3 contains 20 residues. CDR3 in amino acids: CASSLYEGGGPPIAKNIQYF. DNA of the CDR3: TGTGCCAGCAGCTTATATGAGGGTGGGGGCCCGCCGATAGCCAAAAACATTCAGTACTTC.

J is TRBJ2-5 and V is TRBV21-1; whether TRBD2, the table's D call, matches the DNA was not checked. TRBV21-1 is a documented pseudogene. The CDR3 totals 14 residues. The CDR3 region has the DNA TGTGCCAGCAGCAAAGGCGGCAGCCAAGAGACCCAGTACTTC. Translated: CASSKGGSQETQYF.

J is TRBJ2-7 and V is TRBV5-4; 9 positions match TRBD1. CDR1 and CDR2 (germline): SGHNT, YYREEE (reference sequence). The CDR3 has 15 residues. Trimming removed 3 bases from V and 5 bases from J; junction bases left unmatched: 9. The DNA for the CDR3 is TGTGCCAGCAGCTGGACGGGACAGGGTGGCAACGAGCAGTACTTC. Encoded protein: CASSWTGQGGNEQYF. Combining the CDR3 with reference TRBV5-4 and TRBJ2-7 gives the whole variable domain ETGVTQSPTHLIKTRGQQVTLRCSSQSGHNTVSWYQQALGQGPQFIFQYYREEENGRGNFPPRFSGLQFPNYSSELNVNALELDDSALYLCASSWTGQGGNEQYFGPGTRLTVT.